These 13 T cell receptor beta chains share one sample of origin, sequenced in a study of blood T cells in healthy people across ages. It was with a sample-barcoded 5' primer and a J-beta primer mix that a second PCR of roughly 7 to 12 cycles was run. Via MiXCR, TCRdb re-called the 5' RACE reads, giving one row per CDR3 protein. Of roughly 560,000 distinct CDR3 sequences in the sample, around 24% were seen once. The sample also formed part of further work on T cells of mothers and their children.

Specimen: blood. The receptor set was obtained from a boy aged 10-17 years in good health.

This chain links TRBV5-1 with TRBJ2-1, with TRBD2 as a possible D gene (6 bases). The CDR3 sequence is 14 residues long. The germline V gene encodes CDR1 SGHRS and CDR2 YFSETQ. The V end lost 6 bases, the J end lost 5 bases, and 15 bases lay between the germline ends. The CDR3 DNA sequence: TGCGCCAGCACCCTTATTAGCGGAGACAATGAGCAGTTCTTC. Translated, it gives CASTLISGDNEQFF. Full variable domain (rest looked up from reference TRBV5-1 and TRBJ2-1): KAGVTQTPRYLIKTRGQQVTLSCSPISGHRSVSWYQQTPGQGLQFLFEYFSETQRNKGNFPGRFSGRQFSNSRSEMNVSTLELGDSALYLCASTLISGDNEQFFGPGTRLTVL.

Details on this clonotype: The conserved closing phenylalanine or tryptophan is absent in this CDR3, likely reflecting a read error. The chain uses TRBV20-1 and TRBJ1-1, with no clear D. Deletions cut 2 bases from V and 4 bases from J, with 14 bases between. CDR1 and CDR2 (germline): DFQATT, SNEGSKA (reference sequence). The CDR3 is made up of 14 amino acids. CDR3 sequence (DNA): TGCAGTGCTAGATCAGCGGGCAGCTCCACTGAAGCTTTCCTT. Protein sequence: CSARSAGSSTEAFL.

The gene calls are TRBV7-2 and TRBJ2-1; TRBD2 is a possible D gene (7 bases). V was shortened by 5 bases and J by 7 bases, with 18 bases between the two germline ends. The CDR3 consists of 15 residues. CDR1 and CDR2 from the germline V gene are SGHTA and FQGNSA. DNA for the CDR3: TGTGCCAGCAGCGGGCCGGCGGGGGCGGGTAATGAGCAGTTCTTC. Its translation: CASSGPAGAGNEQFF.

Turning to this clonotype: The junction shows a germline mismatch at one end, possibly a read error. This chain links TRBV20-1 with TRBJ2-7; D may be TRBD1 or TRBD2 (5 bases each). The CDR3 is 15 residues long. Germline values: CDR1 DFQATT, CDR2 SNEGSKA (reference sequence). The CDR3 reads CSAGPRVERGYEQYF. The CDR3 DNA is TGCAGTGCTGGCCCGCGGGTGGAACGGGGCTACGAGCAGTATTTC.

This clonotype has just a few counts. Mismatch with germline at one junction end may stem from a read error. The rearrangement uses TRBV4-2 and TRBJ2-2, with D unclear. Germline V CDR1 and CDR2: LGHNA, YNFKEQ. The CDR3 is 14 amino acids. The CDR3 spells CAGSQTRNTGELFF. The CDR3 DNA reads as TGTGCCGGCAGCCAAACACGGAACACCGGGGAGCTGTTTTTT.

This CDR3 reads CSAPYQETQYF. As DNA, the CDR3 is TGCAGTGCTCCGTACCAAGAGACCCAGTACTTC. The chain joins TRBV20-1 to TRBJ2-5, with unresolved D. Deletions cut 5 bases from V and 0 bases from J, with 4 bases between. There are 11 residues in the CDR3. CDR1 and CDR2 from the germline V gene are DFQATT and SNEGSKA (reference sequence).

This clonotype was seen at least ten times. The rearrangement uses TRBV28 and TRBJ1-1, with no clear D. Trimming left V 1 base short and J 4 bases short, with 10 bases between. Germline assignment: CDR1 MDHEN and CDR2 SYDVKM. The length of the CDR3 is 14 residues. The CDR3 DNA reads TGTGCCAGCAGTTTATTCCGGGCGGGCACTGAAGCTTTCTTT. Translated: CASSLFRAGTEAFF.

This chain joins TRBV7-9 and TRBJ2-1, with D perhaps given as TRBD1 or TRBD2 (5 bases each). This CDR3 has 13 amino acids. CDR1 and CDR2 from the germline V gene are SEHNR and FQNEAQ (reference sequence). V was shortened by 1 base and J by 10 bases, with 11 bases between the two germline ends. CDR3 amino acids: CASSLEIRDEQFF. The CDR3 nucleotides read TGTGCCAGCAGCTTAGAGATCAGGGACGAGCAGTTCTTC.

This chain joins TRBV5-1 and TRBJ2-4, with D tentatively TRBD2 (6 bases). From germline, CDR1 is SGHRS and CDR2 YFSETQ. Trimming pared 1 base from V and 0 bases from J, leaving 17 bases between. The CDR3 spans 18 residues. The CDR3 loop is CASSLTVSSGRAKNIQYF. The CDR3, as DNA: TGCGCCAGCAGCTTGACGGTCTCCTCCGGGAGAGCCAAAAACATTCAGTACTTC.

The sample holds a few counts of this clonotype. This chain links TRBV7-3 with TRBJ2-5; possibly TRBD1 for D (5 bases). The J call may be incorrect, as the DNA end agrees better with TRBJ2-1. The CDR3 extends over 15 amino acids. Germline V gene lookup returns CDR1 SGHTA and CDR2 FQGTGA. DNA for the CDR3: TGTGCCAGCAGCCCAAGGCAGGGCCCATACAATGAGCAGTTCTTC. Translation gives CASSPRQGPYNEQFF.

This clonotype was seen more than once but under ten times. The chain links TRBV29-1 to TRBJ1-1; no reliable D call. Germline CDR1 and CDR2: SQVTM and ANQGSEA. V was cut by 7 bases and J by 4 bases, with 16 bases left in between. CDR3 length: 13 amino acids. CDR3 nucleotides: TGCAGCGCCCGACGGGGAGTAATCACTGAAGCTTTCTTT. It encodes CSARRGVITEAFF.

This clonotype showed up just a few times. This rearrangement joins TRBV4-3 to TRBJ1-2; D not resolved. The CDR3 is 14 amino acids. Per germline, CDR1 LGHNA and CDR2 YSLEER. Trimming pared 0 bases from V and 8 bases from J, leaving 13 bases between. DNA of the CDR3: TGCGCCAGCAGCCAAGATAGCTGGGCGGCAGGCTACACCTTC. This codes for CASSQDSWAAGYTF.

The chain uses TRBV20-1 and TRBJ2-7; a weak D match, TRBD2 (6 bases). V lost 6 bases to trimming and J lost 4 bases, with 16 bases between them. The CDR3 is 13 residues long. The germline V gene encodes CDR1 DFQATT and CDR2 SNEGSKA (reference sequence). In nucleotides, the CDR3 is TGCAGTGCGCCAACGGACGGAGGGTACGAGCAGTACTTC. Encoded protein: CSAPTDGGYEQYF.